The 30 T cell receptor beta chains given below trace back to one sample, sequenced in a study of human T cells and chemical hapten exposure. MiXCR, run by TCRdb on the RACE reads, gives a single entry per CDR3 protein. Here the sample spans 150,000 to 200,000 distinct CDR3 sequences, approximately 14% being singletons. Time point reported: patch test 1, 2 weeks after DPC sensitization. Treatment reported: therapeutic diphenylcyclopropenone sensitization with weekly scalp DPC. Specimen: whole blood, collected in connection with sensitization to the hapten diphenylcyclopropenone (DPC). Receptors originate from a woman aged 30 to 39 with alopecia areata. Some clones in this sample may be carry-over from other donors' samples.

The V and J genes are TRBV7-9 and TRBJ2-3; D gene ambiguous. This CDR3 is 13 amino acids long. V lost 5 bases, J lost 6 bases, and 12 bases lay in between. The germline V gene encodes CDR1 SEHNR and CDR2 FQNEAQ (reference sequence). The DNA for the CDR3 is TGTGCCAGCAGCATCGACTGGAAGGATACGCAGTATTTT. Translating it yields CASSIDWKDTQYF.

This clonotype was seen ten or more times. The chain has TRBV2 and TRBJ1-2; D uncertain. The CDR3 covers 15 residues. V lost 7 bases and J lost 4, with 19 bases in between. Germline V gives CDR1 SNHLY, CDR2 FYNNEI. CDR3 in amino acids: CASTPGLNVPYGYTF. Here the CDR3 DNA reads TGTGCCAGCACCCCCGGGCTCAACGTACCCTATGGCTACACCTTC.

This clonotype was found a few times. The chain combines TRBV5-1 with TRBJ2-7; 9 bases match TRBD1. CDR1 and CDR2 from the germline V gene are SGHRS and YFSETQ. This CDR3 is built from 15 residues. After removal of 0 bases from V and 3 bases from J, the junction contained 4 bases not matched to a gene. As DNA, the CDR3 is TGCGCCAGCAGCTTGGCCCCGACAGGGGGCTACGAGCAGTACTTC. Amino acid sequence: CASSLAPTGGYEQYF.

This clonotype has only a few counts. V gene TRBV28 combines with J gene TRBJ2-1, with D tentatively TRBD2 (7 bases). Germline V gene lookup returns CDR1 MDHEN and CDR2 SYDVKM. Trimming stripped 8 bases from V and 8 bases from J, with 16 bases between. CDR3 length equals 13 residues. For the CDR3, the DNA is TGTGCCAGCTCCGTGGGGGGGCGCGATGAGCAGTTCTTC. This gives the protein CASSVGGRDEQFF.

This chain links TRBV18 with TRBJ2-7, with 9 bases aligning to TRBD1. This CDR3 has 12 amino acids. Germline V gene sequence: CDR1 KGHSH, CDR2 LQKENI. Trimming cost V 5 bases and J 5 bases; bases outside gene matches: 1. CDR3 nucleotides: TGTGCCAGCTCAAGGGACAGGGACGAGCAGTACTTC. Translated, it gives CASSRDRDEQYF.

The table lists this clonotype with a few counts. This chain connects TRBV28 to TRBJ2-7; 7 bases map to TRBD2. The V and J ends lost 1 base and 9 bases, in that order; junction bases with no gene match: 3. This CDR3 is 12 amino acids long. The germline V gene has CDR1 MDHEN and CDR2 SYDVKM. CDR3 nucleotides: TGTGCCAGCAGTTTATCGGGAGGAGGGCAGTACTTC. Its protein is CASSLSGGGQYF.

The chain couples TRBV2 to TRBJ1-4; 12 bases are a match to TRBD1. V shed 6 bases, J shed 3 bases, and the junction held 5 bases outside the gene matches. Germline-derived CDR1 and CDR2 are SNHLY and FYNNEI. The CDR3 sequence is 16 residues long. The CDR3 DNA reads TGTGCCAGCAGAACGGGACAGGGGGCTTCTAATGAAAAACTGTTTTTT. Translated: CASRTGQGASNEKLFF.

This clonotype was seen a handful of times. The rearrangement uses TRBV6-1 and TRBJ1-5, with D uncertain. Trimming cost V 8 bases and J 3 bases, with 17 bases left between them. CDR3 length: 15 residues. Germline values: CDR1 MNHNS, CDR2 SASEGT. In DNA, the CDR3 is TGTGCCAGCGGAGAGGGCCGCATCAACAATCAGCCCCAGCATTTT. It is translated as CASGEGRINNQPQHF.

This clonotype has only a few counts. The V and J genes are TRBV9 and TRBJ1-2; D unclear. Germline CDR1 is SGDLS and CDR2 is YYNGEE. The ends were cut back, 0 bases at V and 4 bases at J, with 7 bases in the middle. This CDR3 is 13 amino acids long. CDR3 DNA sequence: TGTGCCAGCAGCGTAGGCCATACCTATGGCTACACCTTC. It is translated as CASSVGHTYGYTF. The variable domain in full, completed from reference TRBV9 and TRBJ1-2, reads DSGVTQTPKHLITATGQRVTLRCSPRSGDLSVYWYQQSLDQGLQFLIQYYNGEERAKGNILERFSAQQFPDLHSELNLSSLELGDSALYFCASSVGHTYGYTFGSGTRLTVV.

This clonotype was detected ten times or more. The V and J genes are TRBV7-9 and TRBJ1-2; D uncertain. The V end was cut by 1 base, the J end by 3 bases, with 3 bases between. Germline-derived CDR1 and CDR2 are SEHNR and FQNEAQ (reference sequence). This CDR3 region has 12 residues. As DNA, the CDR3 is TGTGCCAGCAGCTTAGGAGACTATGGCTACACCTTC. This gives the protein CASSLGDYGYTF.

The chain links TRBV6-6 to TRBJ1-3; 11 bases line up with TRBD1. This CDR3 spans 15 amino acids. Per the germline V gene, CDR1 is MNHNY and CDR2 is SVGAGI (reference sequence). J gave up 4 bases and V 6 bases, and 5 bases lay outside the gene matches. The CDR3 is CASSPGQGDGNTIYF. CDR3 nucleotide sequence: TGTGCCAGCAGCCCGGGACAGGGGGACGGAAACACCATATATTTT.

This clonotype was detected only a few times. The J gene is TRBJ1-1, the V gene TRBV20-1; tentatively, D is TRBD1 (5 bases). The CDR3 sequence is 15 residues long. V shed 1 base and J shed 3 bases, with 15 bases lying between them. Germline V gene lookup returns CDR1 DFQATT and CDR2 SNEGSKA (reference sequence). The CDR3 DNA follows: TGCAGTGCTAGAGGGCCAGGGAGGGTTGACACTGAAGCTTTCTTT. This codes for CSARGPGRVDTEAFF.

V gene TRBV7-9 combines with J gene TRBJ2-5; 7 bases map to TRBD2. The germline gives CDR1 SEHNR, CDR2 FQNEAQ (reference sequence). The CDR3 is 14 residues long. V shed 2 bases and J 4 bases; nucleotides not matched to a gene: 4. The CDR3 nucleotides are TGTGCCAGCAGCTTACGACTAGCTGGAGAGACCCAGTACTTC. It encodes CASSLRLAGETQYF.

This chain uses TRBV2 with TRBJ1-6; TRBD1 matches 8 bases. CDR1 is SNHLY and CDR2 is FYNNEI in the germline V gene. The CDR3 runs 14 residues. Germline trimming cut 4 bases from V and 8 bases from J; bases unmatched to any gene: 4. The CDR3 DNA reads as TGTGCCAGCAGTGGGGCAGGGGGCGATTCACCCCTCCACTTT. The encoded protein is CASSGAGGDSPLHF.

This clonotype appeared a few times. The V and J genes are TRBV6-2 or TRBV6-3 and TRBJ2-7; unclear D gene. Germline values: CDR1 MNHEY, CDR2 SVGEGT. Deletions cut 10 bases from V and 0 bases from J, with 25 bases between. This CDR3 is built from 17 residues. CDR3 sequence: CATTPPGKVSISYEQYF. Here the CDR3 DNA reads TGTGCCACGACGCCCCCTGGGAAGGTCTCCATCTCCTACGAGCAGTACTTC.

The V call is TRBV11-2, the J call TRBJ1-4, with D unclear. The CDR3 is 13 amino acids. V dropped 5 bases and J dropped 12 bases, with 16 bases sitting between them. Germline V CDR1 and CDR2: SGHAT, FQNNGV. CDR3 nucleotide sequence: TGTGCCAGCAGCAAATTCAGATGGGAAGAACTGTTTTTT. This gives the protein CASSKFRWEELFF. Together with reference TRBV11-2 and TRBJ1-4, the CDR3 gives the full variable domain: EAGVAQSPRYKIIEKRQSVAFWCNPISGHATLYWYQQILGQGPKLLIQFQNNGVVDDSQLPKDRFSAERLKGVDSTLKIQPAKLEDSAVYLCASSKFRWEELFFGSGTQLSVL.

The sample holds a few counts of this clonotype. This chain uses TRBV6-2 or TRBV6-3 with TRBJ1-1, with D hard to call. This CDR3 is 13 amino acids long. The germline V gene encodes CDR1 MNHEY and CDR2 SVGEGT. The V end was cut by 2 bases, the J end by 6 bases, with 10 bases between. CDR3 region: CASSYTPRPEAFF. The CDR3 nucleotides are TGTGCCAGCAGTTACACCCCCCGCCCTGAAGCTTTCTTT.

This clonotype was recorded many times. The chain employs TRBV2 and TRBJ1-3; D unresolved. This CDR3 has 14 residues. V lost 7 bases to trimming and J lost 0 bases, with 10 bases between them. The germline gives CDR1 SNHLY, CDR2 FYNNEI. The CDR3 DNA is TGTGCCAGCACGGGGTTACCCTCTGGAAACACCATATATTTT. Amino acid sequence: CASTGLPSGNTIYF. The complete variable domain, with remaining parts taken from reference TRBV2 and TRBJ1-3, reads EPEVTQTPSHQVTQMGQEVILRCVPISNHLYFYWYRQILGQKVEFLVSFYNNEISEKSEIFDDQFSVERPDGSNFTLKIRSTKLEDSAMYFCASTGLPSGNTIYFGEGSWLTVV.

The V gene is TRBV5-5, the J gene TRBJ1-3, with D maybe TRBD1 (5 bases). The CDR3 contains 14 residues. Germline lookup yields CDR1 SGHKS and CDR2 YYEKEE (reference sequence). The V gene lost 4 bases and the J gene lost 1 base, with 9 bases spanning the gap. The CDR3 coding sequence is TGTGCCAGCAGCATGCAGGGTTCTGGAAACACCATATATTTT. As protein: CASSMQGSGNTIYF.

The V and J genes are TRBV25-1 and TRBJ2-7; D is possibly TRBD2 (5 bases). The CDR3 loop spans 14 amino acids. The ends were cut back, 0 bases at V and 4 bases at J, with 10 bases in the middle. Germline lookup yields CDR1 MGHDK and CDR2 SYGVNS. CDR3 amino acids: CASSEYRSGYEQYF. The CDR3 DNA is TGTGCCAGCAGTGAATATAGATCGGGGTACGAGCAGTACTTC.

This chain uses TRBV11-2 with TRBJ2-7, with 7 bases identical to TRBD2. The germline V gene encodes CDR1 SGHAT and CDR2 FQNNGV. The V and J ends lost 1 base and 3 bases, in that order; junction bases with no gene match: 3. The length of the CDR3 is 14 residues. In DNA, the CDR3 is TGTGCCAGCAGCTTAGCATCTAGCGGCTACGAGCAGTACTTC. It specifies CASSLASSGYEQYF. Full variable domain (outside the CDR3, taken from reference TRBV11-2 and TRBJ2-7): EAGVAQSPRYKIIEKRQSVAFWCNPISGHATLYWYQQILGQGPKLLIQFQNNGVVDDSQLPKDRFSAERLKGVDSTLKIQPAKLEDSAVYLCASSLASSGYEQYFGPGTRLTVT.

The table lists this clonotype with a few counts. The chain carries TRBV28 and TRBJ2-7; D is unclear. Germline CDR1 and CDR2: MDHEN and SYDVKM. Trimming stripped 5 bases from V and 2 bases from J, with 10 bases between. CDR3 length: 13 amino acids. The CDR3 here is CASSPHGPYEQYF. CDR3 DNA: TGTGCCAGCAGTCCCCATGGTCCCTACGAGCAGTACTTC.

The V call is TRBV28, the J call TRBJ2-7, with a weak D call TRBD2 (6 bases). Trimming removed 7 bases from V and 4 bases from J, with 17 bases in between. This CDR3 region has 14 residues. Germline loops: CDR1 MDHEN, CDR2 SYDVKM. The CDR3 nucleotides read TGTGCCAGCACCGGGGGTTCCCGACGATACGAGCAGTACTTC. Amino acids: CASTGGSRRYEQYF.

The chain links TRBV29-1 to TRBJ1-1, with 10 bases matching TRBD1. V lost 6 bases and J lost 5; bases outside the gene matches: 12. The CDR3 has 15 residues. CDR1 SQVTM and CDR2 ANQGSEA come from the germline V gene. DNA for the CDR3: TGCAGCGTCCCAGGGAGGGACAGGGGAAAAACTGAAGCTTTCTTT. Amino acid sequence: CSVPGRDRGKTEAFF.

The J gene is TRBJ1-2, the V gene TRBV7-9; D may be TRBD1 (5 bases). Germline CDR1 is SEHNR and CDR2 is FQNEAQ (reference sequence). The CDR3 has 13 amino acids. With 5 bases removed from V and 6 bases from J, the gap between germline ends came to 13 bases. The CDR3 protein is CASSLRDDNGYTF. The CDR3 nucleotides are TGTGCCAGCAGCCTAAGGGACGACAATGGCTACACCTTC.

This clonotype was observed a few times. The V call is TRBV30, the J call TRBJ1-1; 8 nucleotides line up with TRBD1. Germline V gene sequence: CDR1 GTSNPN, CDR2 SVGIG (reference sequence). This CDR3 contains 16 residues. Trimming took 1 base from V and 4 from J; bases not matched to a gene: 11. CDR3 DNA sequence: TGTGCCTGGAGTGCCCATGACAGGGGTCAGGGCACTGAAGCTTTCTTT. It translates to CAWSAHDRGQGTEAFF.

This clonotype was observed many times. This chain uses TRBV10-2 with TRBJ2-1; weak D call: TRBD1 (6 bases). Per germline, CDR1 WSHSY and CDR2 SAAADI. Trimming left V 5 bases short and J 8 bases short, with 22 bases between. The CDR3 sequence is 16 residues long. CDR3 DNA sequence: TGCGCCAGCAGTATTTGGGGGCGAGGTGGGCAGGATGAGCAGTTCTTC. This encodes CASSIWGRGGQDEQFF.

This clonotype was picked up many times. The chain has TRBV7-2 and TRBJ1-2, with 7 bases aligning to TRBD1. This CDR3 has 16 amino acids. Germline V gene sequence: CDR1 SGHTA, CDR2 FQGNSA. The junction had 9 bases not matched to a gene; V was cut back by 1 base and J by 4 bases. CDR3 DNA sequence: TGTGCCAGCAGCTTAGGCGGTCACGACAGGGTCTATGGCTACACCTTC. This encodes CASSLGGHDRVYGYTF.

A few counts support this clonotype. The chain has TRBV6-1 and TRBJ2-1; no clear D gene. Trimming removed 5 bases from V and 0 bases from J, with 11 bases in between. The V gene's germline CDR1 is MNHNS and CDR2 SASEGT. This CDR3 has 15 amino acids. In DNA, the CDR3 is TGTGCCAGCAGTCCCGACTCCCCCTCCTACAATGAGCAGTTCTTC. Encoded protein: CASSPDSPSYNEQFF.

This clonotype was seen ten or more times. The V gene is TRBV5-1, the J gene TRBJ1-5; TRBD1 agrees at 7 bases. V lost 2 bases, J lost 4 bases, and 6 bases stayed unmatched. The CDR3 extends over 15 amino acids. CDR1 and CDR2 from the germline V gene are SGHRS and YFSETQ. The CDR3 is CASSFGGQPNQPQHF. In nucleotides, the CDR3 is TGCGCCAGCAGCTTCGGGGGACAGCCGAATCAGCCCCAGCATTTT.